The present entry profiles one TCR beta chain with its context. The antigen remains undetermined. The data are from a study of yellow fever vaccine responses in identical twins. TCRdb used MiXCR to reprocess the RT-PCR reads, holding one entry per CDR3 protein. The sample yields around 17,000 distinct CDR3 sequences, roughly 85% seen once. Study-wide results and limits: After vaccination, twins' T cell response reportedly seemed partly convergent, partly personalized.

Sequencing was performed on T cells from blood (PBMCs), unsorted or a sorted subset (not recorded which), taken before or after yellow fever vaccination (not recorded which). The receptor's source is a woman under 30 who received the yellow fever vaccine.

For the CDR3, the DNA is TGTGCCAGCAGATCCAACAAGAATGAGCAGTTCTTC. Encoded protein: CASRSNKNEQFF. The chain has TRBV13 and TRBJ2-1; unclear D gene. This CDR3 region has 12 residues. The germline V and J ends were trimmed by 6 bases and 7 bases, with 10 bases remaining between them. CDR1 is PRHDT, CDR2 FYEKMQ, per germline (reference sequence).